This entry describes one TCR beta chain. This entry comes from a study of identical twins. This CDR3 contains 13 residues. V shed 5 bases and J shed 3 bases, with 11 bases lying between them. From germline, CDR1 is MDHEN and CDR2 SYDVKM. Each CDR3 protein is one row after TCRdb ran MiXCR on the 5' RACE reads. This table has roughly 480,000 distinct CDR3 sequences, 20% to 25% appearing once. This sample was also put to use in a study of T cells expressing NK-cell markers.

Sequenced material: CD4+ T cells sorted from blood. The chain uses TRBV28 and TRBJ2-7; no definite D call. This receptor was taken from a woman under 30 in good health. CDR3 DNA: TGTGCCAGCAGTACCACCTTGAACTACGAGCAGTACTTC. It yields the protein CASSTTLNYEQYF.